The entry that follows covers one T cell receptor beta chain sequence. Its antigen has not been determined. No much larger clonotype is one base removed from it; base qualities were not supplied. Reading the germline V gene gives CDR1 SGHVS and CDR2 FQNEAQ. The junction shows trimming of 3 bases on V and 5 bases on J, and the gene matches do not reach 10 bases of it. The CDR3 measures 15 amino acids from cysteine to phenylalanine. The kept DNA is CDR3 alone, 45 bases in frame from the first base. TCR cDNA was synthesized by 5'RACE template switching, through which a universal primer site and unique molecular identifiers were introduced. Priming of cDNA synthesis was performed from both the TCR alpha and TCR beta constant segments. Two PCR steps were used to amplify libraries, with sample barcodes and sequencing adapters being added in the second step. Sequencing of the libraries was done on either Illumina HiSeq 2500 (2x100 bp) or NovaSeq (2x150 bp). For the original study's pipeline: MIGEC was used to demultiplex reads and collapse the reads into UMI consensus sequences, and MiXCR was used for V(D)J alignment. Vaccine-responding clonotypes were defined with edgeR using replicate PBMC samples, requiring FDR below 0.01 and a log2 fold change above 5 up to day 15. Each bulk clonotype was labeled CD4 or CD8 based on which sequenced repertoire, CD4 or CD8, contained the clonotype at higher abundance. TCRdb passed the public sequencing reads through fastp at Q25 and MiXCR, retaining productive beta sequences. CDR3 protein duplicates are merged, each entry listing the most common genes and DNA. TCRdb, not the authors, supplied the V and J calls. For this sample there are a few hundred thousand distinct CDR3 sequences; around a sixth appear just once. Of the sample, roughly 17% is held by the ten largest clones.

The sample originates from a study of T cells after yellow fever vaccination (dated by TCRdb to about 2019). Regarding the complete study: The SMART-Seq v4 Ultra Low Input RNA kit was used to prepare libraries from fractions with low cell numbers. To follow T-cell clones before and after primary and booster YFV17D yellow fever vaccination, bulk TCR alpha and beta repertoires were sequenced over time. The cohort comprised two healthy male donors, one aged 18 to 29 and one aged 30 to 40 years. Bulk PBMC replicates and cell subsets were isolated from blood drawn at multiple timepoints before and after both primary and secondary immunization. What the study reported, not specific to this receptor: Computational filtering was required because FACS-sorted repertoires could contain abundant contaminating clonotypes from the bulk population. Most clones expanded after primary vaccination (96% of CD4 and approximately 86% of CD8) were re-detected after the booster, suggesting that broad memory maintenance occurred. A small share of clonotypes occurred in both CD4 and CD8 compartments, likely arising from convergent recombination. The study included only two donors, which limits how far the findings can be generalized. The secondary T-cell response was weaker than the primary response but faster, peaking on day 5 instead of day 15.

Taken with the paper, the label for treatment or condition translates to: live attenuated yellow fever vaccine strain. At each blood-draw timepoint, two biological replicates of bulk PBMCs were obtained. A standard Ficoll-Paque protocol was used to isolate PBMCs from peripheral blood. RNA was extracted with TriZol from bulk PBMCs, CD4 and CD8 fractions, and dextramer-positive and dextramer-negative fractions. The chain links TRBV7-8 with TRBJ2-7, and 7 junctional nucleotides match TRBD2. This TCR came from a man younger than 35 who received the YFV17D yellow fever vaccine. The input for sequencing was PBMCs, taken about 5 days after the first yellow fever vaccination. The DNA sequence is as follows: TGTGCCAGCAGCTTTTCCCGGGGAGCGGGGAACGAGCAGTACTTC. This is translated as CASSFSRGAGNEQYF.